Sequencing of this T cell receptor beta chain was carried out in a study of control samples from healthy donors and cancer patients. Per germline, CDR1 LNHDA and CDR2 SQIVND (reference sequence). The ends were cut back, 3 bases at V and 3 bases at J, with 17 bases in the middle. The CDR3 is made up of 16 amino acids. Sequenced by immunoSEQ multiplex PCR; TCRdb stores in-frame clones only, minus some. The sample includes roughly 60,000 clones, 94% seen only once; the top ten take almost 4%. This TCR was recovered from a man aged 25 to 40 in good health. Sequencing was done on a sample of blood. The chain has TRBV19 and TRBJ1-1; D remains unclear. CDR3 in DNA: TGTGCCAGTAGTATGTCATTCCCCGCCTGGGACACTGAAGCTTTCTTT. Translated: CASSMSFPAWDTEAFF.